Sequencing of this TCR beta chain was carried out in a study of blood T cells in healthy people across ages. Germline V gene data show CDR1 as KGHSH and CDR2 as LQKENI. Trimming stripped 3 bases from V and 5 bases from J, with 10 bases between. The CDR3 length is 14 residues. Through a sample-barcoded 5' primer and a J-beta primer mix, a second PCR was run for 7 to 11 cycles. One entry per CDR3 protein results from TCRdb running MiXCR on the 5' RACE reads. The table shows hundreds of thousands of distinct CDR3 sequences, with 20% to 30% occurring only once. The sample was also reused in another study, on T cells of mothers and their children.

The sample taken for sequencing was blood. The V call is TRBV18, the J call TRBJ2-2, with a weak D call TRBD2 (5 bases). The sequence was collected from a boy aged 5-17 years in good health. The CDR3 DNA sequence: TGTGCCAGCTCACCCGCGGGTGAGACCGGGGAGCTGTTTTTT. It codes for CASSPAGETGELFF. Full variable domain (outside the CDR3, taken from reference TRBV18 and TRBJ2-2): NAGVMQNPRHLVRRRGQEARLRCSPMKGHSHVYWYRQLPEEGLKFMVYLQKENIIDESGMPKERFSAEFPKEGPSILRIQQVVRGDSAAYFCASSPAGETGELFFGEGSRLTVL.